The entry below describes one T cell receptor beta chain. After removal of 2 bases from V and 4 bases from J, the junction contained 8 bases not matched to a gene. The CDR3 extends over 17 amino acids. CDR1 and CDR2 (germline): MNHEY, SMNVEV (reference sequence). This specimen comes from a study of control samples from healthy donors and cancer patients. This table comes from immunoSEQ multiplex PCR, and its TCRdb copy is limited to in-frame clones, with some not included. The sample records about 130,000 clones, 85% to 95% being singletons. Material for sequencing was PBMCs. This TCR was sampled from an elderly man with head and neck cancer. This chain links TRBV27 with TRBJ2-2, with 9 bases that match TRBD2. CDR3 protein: CASSLRSVAGVTGELFF. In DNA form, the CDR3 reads TGTGCCAGCAGTTTACGATCGGTAGCGGGAGTCACCGGGGAGCTGTTTTTT.